Listed here are 3 T cell receptor beta chains from one sample, sequenced in a study of early T cells in non-severe SARS-CoV-2 infection. TCRdb fed the 5' RACE reads into MiXCR, producing one record per CDR3 protein. The sample shows 20,000 to 25,000 distinct CDR3 sequences, 4.5% to 7% of them seen only once. Source material: whole blood. Every receptor here comes from an adult who was a healthcare worker with PCR-confirmed SARS-CoV-2 infection or an uninfected control (not recorded which).

This clonotype was counted at least ten times. The V call is TRBV7-9, the J call TRBJ1-1, with unresolved D. The CDR3 has 14 residues. V was pared by 4 bases and J by 0 bases, with 9 bases between. From germline, CDR1 is SEHNR and CDR2 FQNEAQ (reference sequence). CDR3 region: CASSSKRMNTEAFF. CDR3 coding DNA: TGTGCCAGCAGCTCTAAACGGATGAACACTGAAGCTTTCTTT.

The chain joins TRBV6-2 or TRBV6-3 to TRBJ2-3, with TRBD2 matching 7 bases. The V segment lost 0 bases and the J segment 4 bases; nucleotides outside the gene matches: 10. The CDR3 has 17 amino acids. The germline gives CDR1 MNHEY, CDR2 SVGEGT. In nucleotides, the CDR3 is TGTGCCAGCAGTTACTCGAACTCGGCCAGCGGGGCAGATACGCAGTATTTT. This encodes CASSYSNSASGADTQYF.

This chain uses TRBV5-6 with TRBJ1-6; no firm D call. V lost 5 bases to trimming and J lost 0 bases, with 3 bases between them. The CDR3 extends over 13 amino acids. The germline V gene has CDR1 SGHDT and CDR2 YYEEEE. The DNA of the CDR3 is TGTGCCAGCAGTAGCTCCTATAATTCACCCCTCCACTTT. This gives the protein CASSSSYNSPLHF.